The 15 T cell receptor beta chains below all came from one sample that was sequenced in a study of vaccination and CD4 T cells after COVID-19 (dated by TCRdb to the early 2020s). The treatment or condition label for this specimen denotes: roughly 11-day PBMC culture with coronavirus spike peptide pools or control peptides (ViraFEST assay). The antigens of these receptors remain unknown. Library preparation employed PCR. TCRdb records Illumina iSeq 100 as the sequencer. At the Johns Hopkins FTIC core, DNA from the cultured CD4+ T cells underwent TCR sequencing with the Oncomine TCR Beta short-read assay. The public reads were reanalyzed by TCRdb: fastp trimming at Q25, MiXCR alignment, in-frame beta chains only. Entries are consolidated by CDR3 protein sequence, retaining the most common genes and DNA. Here the sample has around 25,000 distinct CDR3 sequences; roughly 44% occur a single time. Roughly 7.8% of the sample belongs to the ten largest clones.

The specimen sequenced was CD4+ T cells from blood, cultured in vitro. The source of these receptors is a human donor who had recovered from COVID-19.

The chain carries TRBV19 and TRBJ2-6; the D call may be TRBD1 or TRBD2 (5 bases each). V was shortened by 5 bases and J by 4 bases, with 18 bases between the two germline ends. The CDR3 length is 17 residues. Germline V gives CDR1 LNHDA, CDR2 SQIVND (reference sequence). The chain's CDR3 is CASSYWGGTFGANVLTF. The CDR3 nucleotides read TGTGCCAGTAGTTATTGGGGTGGGACGTTCGGGGCCAACGTCCTGACTTTC. Filled out from reference TRBV19 and TRBJ2-6, the complete variable domain reads DGGITQSPKYLFRKEGQNVTLSCEQNLNHDAMYWYRQDPGQGLRLIYYSQIVNDFQKGDIAEGYSVSREKKESFPLTVTSAQKNPTAFYLCASSYWGGTFGANVLTFGAGSRLTVL.

On this clonotype: Germline and junction disagree at one end, which may indicate a read error. The CDR3 DNA sequence: TGTGCTAGCAGCGCATCAGTGAGCGTGGAAGAGACCCAGTACTTC. Translation: CASSASVSVEETQYF. The chain recombines TRBV7-7 with TRBJ2-5; D is undetermined. This CDR3 contains 15 residues. CDR1 is SSHAT, CDR2 FNYEAQ, per germline (reference sequence).

This chain joins TRBV18 and TRBJ1-2; 8 positions agree with TRBD1. With 3 bases clipped from V and 1 base from J, the junction kept 7 bases outside the gene matches. The CDR3 has 16 amino acids. Germline CDR1 reads KGHSH; CDR2 reads LQKENI. The CDR3: CASSPLGQGINYGYTF. As DNA, the CDR3 is TGTGCCAGCTCACCCCTTGGACAGGGCATTAACTATGGCTACACCTTC.

V gene TRBV18 combines with J gene TRBJ2-5, with 7 positions matching TRBD1. The CDR3 contains 13 residues. The V gene end was trimmed by 3 bases and the J gene end by 3 bases; junction bases not matched to a gene: 1. Germline V gene sequence: CDR1 KGHSH, CDR2 LQKENI. Here the CDR3 reads CASSPQGEETQYF. The CDR3 coding sequence is TGTGCCAGCTCACCGCAGGGGGAAGAGACCCAGTACTTC.

This clonotype was seen a handful of times. The rearrangement joins TRBV12-3 or TRBV12-4 to TRBJ2-5; D unclear. V gave up 5 bases and J gave up 5 bases, with 12 bases separating them. The length of the CDR3 is 13 residues. CDR3 sequence reads: CASSLRKSETQYF. CDR3 in DNA: TGTGCCAGCAGTCTACGTAAAAGTGAGACCCAGTACTTC.

This chain joins TRBV5-6 and TRBJ2-7; 10 nucleotides agree with TRBD1. Unmatched junction bases numbered 10, after V lost 6 bases and J lost 4 bases. CDR3 size: 15 residues. Per germline, CDR1 SGHDT and CDR2 YYEEEE. In DNA form, the CDR3 reads TGTGCCAGCAACTTTAAGGACAGGGGGAGGTACGAGCAGTACTTC. The encoded protein is CASNFKDRGRYEQYF. The full variable domain, its missing parts supplied by reference TRBV5-6 and TRBJ2-7, is DAGVTQSPTHLIKTRGQQVTLRCSPKSGHDTVSWYQQALGQGPQFIFQYYEEEERQRGNFPDRFSGHQFPNYSSELNVNALLLGDSALYLCASNFKDRGRYEQYFGPGTRLTVT.

This chain links TRBV10-3 with TRBJ2-1, with D possibly being TRBD1 or TRBD2 (7 bases each). Germline lookup yields CDR1 ENHRY and CDR2 SYGVKD. V lost 7 bases and J lost 5, with 15 bases in between. The CDR3 sequence is 14 residues long. The DNA for the CDR3 is TGTGCCATCAATCGGCAGGGGGGGAACAATGAGCAGTTCTTC. It translates to CAINRQGGNNEQFF.

This clonotype was seen once. CDR3 region: CASRPQVSGANVLTF. The DNA for the CDR3 is TGTGCCAGCAGGCCCCAGGTCTCTGGGGCCAACGTCCTGACTTTC. The V and J genes are TRBV5-4 and TRBJ2-6; D gene unclear. The ends were cut back, 5 bases at V and 0 bases at J, with 9 bases in the middle. The CDR3 spans 15 residues. Germline CDR1 reads SGHNT; CDR2 reads YYREEE (reference sequence).

The rearrangement links TRBV4-2 to TRBJ1-5, with D possibly TRBD1 on 5 matching bases. V was shortened by 4 bases and J by 0 bases, with 10 bases between the two germline ends. CDR3 length: 15 residues. Germline CDR1 is LGHNA and CDR2 is YNFKEQ. In DNA, the CDR3 is TGTGCCAGCAGCCCGGAAGGGACTAGCAATCAGCCCCAGCATTTT. Its protein product is CASSPEGTSNQPQHF.

The chain employs TRBV27 and TRBJ2-7, with D maybe TRBD1 (6 bases). This CDR3 region has 18 residues. The V end was cut by 2 bases, the J end by 6 bases, with 26 bases between. Germline CDR1 MNHEY, CDR2 SMNVEV (reference sequence). In nucleotides, the CDR3 is TGTGCCAGCAGTTTAATACCGATAAATACAGGGTTGGATAGCGAGCAGTACTTC. This gives the protein CASSLIPINTGLDSEQYF.

This clonotype was observed a handful of times. The chain uses TRBV7-2 and TRBJ2-1; 10 bases line up with TRBD1. The CDR3 consists of 15 residues. The V gene's germline CDR1 is SGHTA and CDR2 FQGNSA. The junction had 8 bases not matched to a gene; V was cut back by 5 bases and J by 7 bases. The CDR3 nucleotides are TGTGCCAGCAGCCGCCCGGGGACAGGGGAGAATGAGCAGTTCTTC. This sequence encodes CASSRPGTGENEQFF.

This clonotype was seen more than once but under ten times. The chain is built from TRBV7-2 and TRBJ1-1, with 7 bases that match TRBD1. CDR1 and CDR2 from the germline V gene are SGHTA and FQGNSA. This CDR3 has 15 amino acids. The V gene end was trimmed by 3 bases and the J gene end by 2 bases; junction bases not matched to a gene: 6. CDR3 sequence reads: CASSLAGQPNTEAFF. CDR3 DNA: TGTGCCAGCAGCTTGGCGGGACAGCCAAACACTGAAGCTTTCTTT. Drawing the rest from reference TRBV7-2 and TRBJ1-1, the complete variable domain is GAGVSQSPSNKVTEKGKDVELRCDPISGHTALYWYRQSLGQGLEFLIYFQGNSAPDKSGLPSDRFSAERTGGSVSTLTIQRTQQEDSAVYLCASSLAGQPNTEAFFGQGTRLTVV.

The chain couples TRBV6-2 or TRBV6-3 to TRBJ2-7, with unresolved D. Germline loops: CDR1 MNHEY, CDR2 SVGEGT. V was cut by 4 bases and J by 6 bases, with 10 bases left in between. There are 12 residues in the CDR3. CDR3 sequence (DNA): TGTGCCAGCAGTTCCAGGATCGGCGAGCAGTACTTC. Translated: CASSSRIGEQYF.

The chain links TRBV2 to TRBJ2-3; D remains unclear. The germline V gene encodes CDR1 SNHLY and CDR2 FYNNEI. Trimming left V 3 bases short and J 4 bases short, with 14 bases between. The CDR3 has 15 amino acids. CDR3 sequence: CASSEWRLQADTQYF. The CDR3 nucleotides read TGTGCCAGCAGTGAGTGGAGACTGCAGGCAGATACGCAGTATTTT.

Turning to this clonotype: One end of the junction fails to match germline, which may point to a read error. This chain uses TRBV19 with TRBJ2-5, with TRBD2 identical over 7 bases. Per germline, CDR1 LNHDA and CDR2 SQIVND (reference sequence). The CDR3 totals 18 residues. DNA for the CDR3: TGTGGCAGTAGTATCCCCTTAAGAGGGAGGGCCCTCCAAGAGACCCAGTACTTC. Translation gives CGSSIPLRGRALQETQYF.